A selection of T cell receptor beta chains follows, all from one sample in a study of cytomegalovirus exposure and HLA in healthy donors. Only in-frame clones appear in the TCRdb table, and some are missing; sequencing was by immunoSEQ multiplex PCR. The data contain about 120,000 clones, less than 85% of them seen just once; the ten biggest clones take up around 15%. Sequencing was done on a sample of PBMCs. The receptors come from a man aged 25-40 years in good health and CMV-seropositive. Both conserved end residues are part of each CDR3. Each record gives: clone size, V gene, J gene, D gene, CDR3 DNA, CDR3 protein. D genes are given only for firm matches. Not all rows give a size; the values are once, few, many and, for expanded clones, a class.

few,TRBV7-2,TRBJ1-6,TRBD1,TGTGCCACCAGGGGCGGGACAGGAGGAAATTTAGCCCTCCACTTT,CATRGGTGGNLALHF
.,TRBV6-5,TRBJ1-3,TRBD1,TGTGCCAGCAGAAGCGACAGGGCCTCTGGAAACACCATATATTTT,CASRSDRASGNTIYF
.,TRBV7-2,TRBJ2-7,TRBD2,TGTGCCAGCAGCCTGGGTGGGGCGGGGGGGCGTGGCGAGCAGTACTTC,CASSLGGAGGRGEQYF
.,TRBV6-5,TRBJ2-1,.,TGTGCCAGCAGTTATTTGAGCTCCTACAATGAGCAGTTCTTC,CASSYLSSYNEQFF
few,TRBV7-9,TRBJ2-1,TRBD2,TGTTCCAGCAGCCCAGTAGCGGGGGGGCGGGGCAATGAGCAGTTCTTC,CSSSPVAGGRGNEQFF
once,TRBV7-2,TRBJ2-3,TRBD2,TGTGCCAGCAGCTTAGCAGCGGGGGGGAGCACAGATACGCAGTATTTT,CASSLAAGGSTDTQYF
.,TRBV7-9,TRBJ2-7,.,TGTGCCAGCAGCACCAACTTAGGACTCTACGAGCAGTACTTC,CASSTNLGLYEQYF
.,TRBV7-9,TRBJ1-5,.,TGTGCCAGCAGCGAGGGAGGGGCGGGAAATCAGCCCCAGCATTTT,CASSEGGAGNQPQHF
once,TRBV11-2,TRBJ1-1,.,TGTGCCAGCAGGGAATCCGGGACATCGAACACTGAAGCTTTCTTT,CASRESGTSNTEAFF
.,TRBV11-3,TRBJ1-4,.,TGTGCCAGCAGCCTACCGATTGAAGAAAAACTGTTTTTT,CASSLPIEEKLFF
.,TRBV7-8,TRBJ2-3,TRBD1,TGTGCCAGCAACCACCGGGACAGGGGAGATACGCAGTATTTT,CASNHRDRGDTQYF
.,TRBV6-5,TRBJ2-7,.,TGTGCCAGCAGTTATAACCGGGACAACTACGAGCAGTACTTC,CASSYNRDNYEQYF
few,TRBV11-2,TRBJ1-3,.,TGTGCCAGCAGCTCCATCAGGGGTTCTGGAAACACCATATATTTT,CASSSIRGSGNTIYF
.,TRBV6-5,TRBJ1-3,.,TGTGCCAGCAGTGTAGGGGCTGGAAACACCATATATTTT,CASSVGAGNTIYF
few,TRBV30,TRBJ2-5,.,TGTGCCTGGAGTGGCGGATTCCAAGAGACCCAGTACTTC,CAWSGGFQETQYF
.,TRBV5-1,TRBJ2-3,TRBD2,TGCGCCAGCACACTGACTAGCGGGACAGATACGCAGTATTTT,CASTLTSGTDTQYF
.,TRBV29-1,TRBJ2-7,.,TGCAGCGTTGGGAGGGACTCCGGCGAGCAGTACTTC,CSVGRDSGEQYF
.,TRBV2,TRBJ2-5,.,TGTGCCAGCAGTGAATATGAGACCCAGTACTTC,CASSEYETQYF
.,TRBV5-6,TRBJ2-1,TRBD2,TGTGCCAGCAGCTTGTTGGGCAGGGAGGGCAATGAGCAGTTCTTC,CASSLLGREGNEQFF
.,TRBV6-5,TRBJ2-3,TRBD2,TGTGCCAGCAGAACTAGCGGGGTGATCTCAGATACGCAGTATTTT,CASRTSGVISDTQYF
.,TRBV9,TRBJ2-2,.,TGTGCCAGCAGCGCCTACCCCCCGGGGGTCGATAACACCGGGGAGCTGTTTTTT,CASSAYPPGVDNTGELFF
.,TRBV29-1,TRBJ1-1,.,TGCAGCGGACTCTTGAACACTGAAGCTTTCTTT,CSGLLNTEAFF
.,TRBV6-5,TRBJ2-7,TRBD1,TGTGCCACCAGGGGGAGCGCCTACGAGCAGTACTTC,CATRGSAYEQYF
.,TRBV30,TRBJ1-1,TRBD1,TGTGCCTGGAGTACAACAGGGGTCCCCACTGAAGCTTTCTTT,CAWSTTGVPTEAFF
.,TRBV5-4,TRBJ2-1,TRBD1,TGTGCCAGCAGCTCGGGACAGGTCATATACAATGAGCAGTTCTTC,CASSSGQVIYNEQFF
few,TRBV6-5,TRBJ2-1,TRBD2,TGTGCCAGCAGTTTCCTGTCGGGGGGTAATGAGCAGTTCTTC,CASSFLSGGNEQFF
.,TRBV5-1,TRBJ2-7,TRBD2,TGCGCCAGCAGAGCGGGGGCGTCCTACGAGCAGTACTTC,CASRAGASYEQYF
.,TRBV16,TRBJ1-3,.,TGTGCCAGCAGCCAATCCACAGGTGGAAACACCATATATTTT,CASSQSTGGNTIYF
.,TRBV27,TRBJ1-1,TRBD1,TGTGCCAGCACCTTTTCCTGGACAGGACACACTGAAGCTTTCTTT,CASTFSWTGHTEAFF
few,TRBV6-1,TRBJ1-5,.,TGTGCCAGCAAAACAGGCAATCAGCCCCAGCATTTT,CASKTGNQPQHF
.,TRBV4-3,TRBJ1-6,.,TGCGCCAGCAGCCTAAGGAAGATGAATGGGCCCGAGAATTATAATTCACCCCTCCACTTT,CASSLRKMNGPENYNSPLHF
.,TRBV10-2,TRBJ2-2,TRBD2,TGCGCCAGCACAGTTGCGCGGGGGACCAACACCGGGGAGCTGTTTTTT,CASTVARGTNTGELFF
.,TRBV11-2,TRBJ1-6,TRBD1,TGTGCCAGCAGCATCCAAGGGACAGCAAATTCACCCCTCCACTTT,CASSIQGTANSPLHF
.,TRBV7-9,TRBJ2-1,TRBD1,TGTGCCAGCAGCTTAGGAGACAGGGGGCGGAATGAGCAGTTCTTC,CASSLGDRGRNEQFF
.,TRBV19,TRBJ1-6,.,TGTGCCAGTAACCCTTTGGGGGGTAATTCACCCCTCCACTTT,CASNPLGGNSPLHF
.,TRBV28,TRBJ2-7,.,TGTGCCAGCAGCATAGACAGGAGTTCCTACGAGCAGTACTTC,CASSIDRSSYEQYF
.,TRBV6-6,TRBJ1-4,TRBD1,TGTGCCAGCAGTTTGACAGGGGAAATAAGTGAAAAACTGTTTTTT,CASSLTGEISEKLFF
.,TRBV6-7,TRBJ1-4,.,TGTGCCAGCAGCAGGACAGAGGATTATAATGAAGAACTGTTTTTT,CASSRTEDYNEELFF